This TCR beta chain came from a study of T cell clonality in common variable immunodeficiency. Study-level findings and limits: Reportedly, TCR beta sequences from common variable immunodeficiency showed fewer deletions and N-nucleotide insertions.

Sequencing was performed with immunoSEQ multiplex PCR; in TCRdb, only in-frame clones are kept and a portion is missing. Sampling found more than 20,000 clones, none seen once. In this sample, this clone turned up many times. As yet, its antigen is unknown. The read ends 3 residues before the CDR3 terminus; that terminus is restored from the germline J gene. V lost 6 bases to trimming and J lost 9 bases, with 9 bases between them. Germline CDR1 is LNHDA and CDR2 is SQIVND (reference sequence). This CDR3 contains 11 residues. The material sequenced was peripheral blood mononuclear cells. This chain uses TRBV19 with TRBJ2-1; weak D call: TRBD2 (5 bases). The source is a human donor with common variable immunodeficiency. The CDR3 loop reads CASSPSGEQFF. The part of the CDR3 DNA that was read is TGTGCCAGTAGCCCCAGCGGTGAG.